This TCR beta chain was sequenced during a study of blood T cell repertoires in COVID-19. V dropped 5 bases and J dropped 3; count of bases not matched to a gene: 3. The CDR3 has 15 residues. Germline loops: CDR1 SGHTA, CDR2 FQGTGA. Assay used: immunoSEQ multiplex PCR; TCRdb lists only in-frame clones, some missing. The table includes about 180,000 clones, more than 65% detected once. The TCR originated in a woman aged 80 or over with active or convalescent COVID-19. Sequencing was carried out using peripheral blood. The rearrangement uses TRBV7-3 and TRBJ2-1; TRBD2 matches at 11 bases. The CDR3 is CASSATSGNYNEQFF. CDR3 nucleotides: TGTGCCAGCAGCGCGACTAGCGGGAACTACAATGAGCAGTTCTTC.